The rows below give T cell receptor beta chains drawn from one sample of a study of T cell repertoires in cytomegalovirus infection. Each CDR3 protein is one row after TCRdb ran MiXCR on the reads. Here the sample spans more than 85,000 distinct CDR3 sequences, less than 25% being singletons. Source material: CD8+ T cells from PBMCs. Source of these receptors: a human donor in good health (CMV status not recorded). Some clones in this sample may be carry-over from other donors' samples. Each CDR3 is given without its conserved first and last residue. A D gene is named only where the DNA matches it firmly. Expanded clones get a size class; other rows say once, few or many, or leave the size out.

D gene,V gene,clone size,J gene,CDR3 protein
TRBD2,TRBV20-1,once,TRBJ2-1,SAPAGGPHNEQF
TRBD2,TRBV19,many,TRBJ2-1,ASTSGPNEQF
TRBD1,TRBV7-2,-,TRBJ2-7,ASSLGTGHYEQY
-,TRBV6-4,-,TRBJ2-5,ASSDSGEQETQY
-,TRBV6-5,-,TRBJ2-7,ASSYSRGGGFDEQY
TRBD2,TRBV12-3/TRBV12-4,once,TRBJ2-3,ASSSGLAPTDTQY
TRBD1,TRBV7-2,many,TRBJ2-1,ASSLASGTGGSNEQF
-,TRBV7-2,-,TRBJ2-3,ASSFESGDTQY
TRBD2,TRBV13,few,TRBJ2-2,ASSFERGEPTGELF
-,TRBV4-1,few,TRBJ1-1,ASSLLGGEAF
-,TRBV7-2,many,TRBJ1-2,ASSSSGASAPNGYT
-,TRBV7-9,many,TRBJ1-1,ASRPWTANTEAF
TRBD2,TRBV19,-,TRBJ2-7,ASSIELAYYEQY
TRBD2,TRBV6-2/TRBV6-3,-,TRBJ2-5,ASSWGLAGVETQY
TRBD1,TRBV28,-,TRBJ1-1,TSRPETGTYGTEAF
-,TRBV28,few,TRBJ1-1,ASSLGQKNTEAF
-,TRBV28,few,TRBJ1-1,ASSFPRRGSGNTEAF
-,TRBV19,-,TRBJ1-1,ASSGAQSGTEAF
TRBD2,TRBV7-6,many,TRBJ2-1,ASSGEGGEQF
-,TRBV24-1,-,TRBJ2-1,ATSGAGKQSNEQF
-,TRBV7-9,-,TRBJ2-7,ASSLLESAYEQY
-,TRBV7-8,-,TRBJ2-7,ASSLARFYEQY
TRBD2,TRBV20-1,few,TRBJ2-3,SARDLAGGADTQY
-,TRBV2,-,TRBJ1-4,ASNRGATNEKLF
-,TRBV27,many,TRBJ2-7,ASSLGGGAYEQY
-,TRBV11-2,few,TRBJ2-1,ASSPPGLVNEQF
-,TRBV12-3/TRBV12-4,many,TRBJ1-3,ASNWDSGNTIY
TRBD2,TRBV11-1,many,TRBJ2-1,ASSSGGLHNEQF
TRBD2,TRBV11-2,few,TRBJ2-7,ASSLGPSGGASYEQY
TRBD1,TRBV6-2/TRBV6-3,many,TRBJ2-1,ASIPGTGPYNEQF
-,TRBV12-3/TRBV12-4,few,TRBJ1-2,ASSLPLRYGYT
-,TRBV7-2,-,TRBJ2-4,ASSSARDIQY
TRBD1,TRBV27,few,TRBJ1-1,ASSTTGVNTEAF
TRBD1,TRBV20-1,once,TRBJ2-7,SARPTGGEAYEQY
-,TRBV7-3,many,TRBJ2-2,ASSLPGTTGELF
TRBD2,TRBV5-5,-,TRBJ2-1,ASSLPGGPLNEQF
-,TRBV20-1,many,TRBJ2-7,SVRTNDYEQY
TRBD1,TRBV7-2,many,TRBJ2-3,ASSWGTGGVDADTQY
TRBD1,TRBV7-9,-,TRBJ2-7,ASSSGQGIPAHEQY
-,TRBV27,-,TRBJ2-1,ASSLGDNSYNEQF
-,TRBV12-3/TRBV12-4,-,TRBJ2-1,ASSSGAEQF
TRBD2,TRBV15,-,TRBJ2-1,ATSRASGINYNEQF
-,TRBV7-2,many,TRBJ2-7,ASSPLAGSSYEQY
-,TRBV20-1,few,TRBJ2-7,SARALDLYEQY
-,TRBV6-2/TRBV6-3,-,TRBJ1-1,ASRRDPPNTEAF
TRBD1,TRBV29-1,few,TRBJ2-2,SVRQGNTGELF
TRBD1,TRBV28,many,TRBJ2-7,ASSLSDRGRDEQY
TRBD2,TRBV27,few,TRBJ2-7,ASSLLAGTPYEQY
TRBD2,TRBV7-4,-,TRBJ2-7,ATQLAADPKQY